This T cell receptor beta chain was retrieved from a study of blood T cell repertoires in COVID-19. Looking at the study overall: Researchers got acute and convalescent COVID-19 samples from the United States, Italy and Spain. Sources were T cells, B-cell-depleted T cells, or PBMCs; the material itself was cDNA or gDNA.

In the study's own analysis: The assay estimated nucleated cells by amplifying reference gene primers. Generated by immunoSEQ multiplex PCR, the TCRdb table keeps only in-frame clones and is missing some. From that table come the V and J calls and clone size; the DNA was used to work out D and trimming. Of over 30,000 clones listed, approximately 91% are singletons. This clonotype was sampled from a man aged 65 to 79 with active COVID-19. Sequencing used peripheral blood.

The CDR3 region has the DNA TGTGCCAGCAGCCCTAGGACTGAGAACTATGGCTACACCTTC. This gives the protein CASSPRTENYGYTF. The chain joins TRBV5-8 to TRBJ1-2; the D is unclear. Trimming stripped 4 bases from V and 2 bases from J, with 12 bases between. Germline V gives CDR1 SGHTS, CDR2 YDEGEE. The CDR3 totals 14 residues. The full variable domain, rest sourced from reference TRBV5-8 and TRBJ1-2, is EAGVTQSPTHLIKTRGQQATLRCSPISGHTSVYWYQQALGLGLQFLLWYDEGEERNRGNFPPRFSGRQFPNYSSELNVNALELEDSALYLCASSPRTENYGYTFGSGTRLTVV.